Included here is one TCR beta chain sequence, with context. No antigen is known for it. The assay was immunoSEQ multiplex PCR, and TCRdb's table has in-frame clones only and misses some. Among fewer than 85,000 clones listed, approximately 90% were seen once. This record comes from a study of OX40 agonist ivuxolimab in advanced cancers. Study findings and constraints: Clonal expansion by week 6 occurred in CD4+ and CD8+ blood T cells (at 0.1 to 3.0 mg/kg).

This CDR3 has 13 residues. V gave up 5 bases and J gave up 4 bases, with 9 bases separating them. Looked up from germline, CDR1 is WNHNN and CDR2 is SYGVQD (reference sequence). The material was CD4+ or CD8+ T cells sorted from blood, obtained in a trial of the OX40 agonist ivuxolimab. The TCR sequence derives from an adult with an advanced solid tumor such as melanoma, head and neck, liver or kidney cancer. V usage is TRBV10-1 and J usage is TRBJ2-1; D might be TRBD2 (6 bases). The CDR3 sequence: CASSRLAYNEQFF. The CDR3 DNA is TGCGCCAGCAGTCGGCTAGCGTACAATGAGCAGTTCTTC.